This T cell receptor beta chain was captured by sequencing in a study of Ad26.COV2.S vaccination and SARS-CoV-2 variants (dated by TCRdb to about 2021). Looking at the study overall: Vaccine-arm donors were drawn from COV1001, a multicentre, randomized, double-blind, placebo-controlled phase I-IIa trial of Ad26.COV2.S in healthy adults. Trial participants were randomized into five groups of five: low-dose or high-dose Ad26.COV2.S given once or twice, or placebo on both occasions. The TCR-sequenced set comprised approximately 32 samples: approximately 19 Ad26.COV2.S vaccine recipients, 5 placebo recipients and 8 SARS-CoV-2 convalescent individuals. Ad26.COV2.S was administered intramuscularly at 5 x 10^10 or 1 x 10^11 viral particles, either as a single shot or as two shots given 56 days apart. TCRbeta repertoire sequencing was used to assess the specificity and breadth of SARS-CoV-2-reactive T cell receptors after Ad26.COV2.S vaccination. Throughout the experiments and outcome assessment, investigators stayed blinded to trial group allocation.

This sample's treatment or condition label indicates: 15 to 20 received Ad26.COV2.S at low or high dose, single or two shots; 5 received placebo; per-sample allocation not given. Repertoires of vaccine and placebo recipients were sequenced from samples taken on day 63 after the first injection. In Cohort 1b, more than 20 adults aged 18-55 years were enrolled at a single site in Boston, USA, between 29 July and 7 August 2020. As a vaccine, Ad26.COV2.S was a replication-incompetent adenovirus type 26 vector that expressed a prefusion-stabilized SARS-CoV-2 spike protein derived from the original Wuhan strain. By share, this clone ranks as medium-sized (0.01 to 0.1%). This receptor's antigen is unknown. No qualities accompany the bases; no much larger clone lies one base away. CDR1 SGHVS and CDR2 FQNEAQ were looked up in the germline V gene. From the cysteine through the phenylalanine, the CDR3 covers 18 amino acids. Only the CDR3 portion is preserved as DNA: 54 bases, with reading frame beginning at the first base. V and J are trimmed by 5 bases and 2 bases, and the gene matches miss 11 bases of the junction.

TCRbeta CDR3 regions were sequenced with the immunoSEQ Assay. After extraction, genomic DNA underwent amplification by bias-controlled multiplex PCR, followed by high-throughput sequencing. In the original analysis: To quantify the absolute abundance of every unique TCRbeta CDR3 region, sequences were collapsed and filtered. T cell fraction was estimated by normalizing TCRbeta template counts to usable DNA, which was measured by amplifying reference genes present in all nucleated cells. Repertoire TCRs were annotated as SARS-CoV-2-specific when V gene, CDR3 amino acid sequence and J gene were exactly matched to a known reactive TCR set. The reference SARS-CoV-2 TCR set came from MIRA and was filtered for enrichment in COVID-19-positive ImmuneCODE repertoires, removing public or cross-reactive TCRs. Using the MIRA antigens, annotated TCRs were further analysed by specific ORF or by position within an ORF. Depth was the summed frequency of annotated unique rearrangements, while breadth was defined as annotated unique rearrangements over total unique productive rearrangements. Two-sided Wilcoxon rank-sum tests were used to compare TCR breadth between groups. Sourced from immuneACCESS, this table was stored by TCRdb with only in-frame sequences that have V and J called. A share of the clones is absent; for the studies checked, an unresolved V gene accounts for under half, and the remainder has no known explanation. Clone size and the V and J calls come from that table; the DNA yielded D and trimming. For this sample the table gives around 450,000 clones, of which around 89% were detected only once. Jointly, the top ten make up about 1.7% of the sample.

Study-wide findings and limitations: Comparable non-spike TCR breadth was observed between vaccine and placebo recipients, consistent with only spike being contained in the vaccine. According to the authors, total T cell responses may have been underestimated by the TCR breadth and depth analyses. After vaccination, spike-specific CD8+ and CD4+ T cell responses were reported to show substantial breadth. Spike-specific TCR breadth was higher in Ad26.COV2.S recipients than in placebo recipients (P = 0.0014). The study was not powered to compare responses between vaccine doses or regimens.

Sequenced here: peripheral blood, sampled in a trial of Ad26.COV2.S vaccine versus placebo. The chain links TRBV7-8 with TRBJ2-6; TRBD1 aligns with 8 central bases. This sequence originates from a person aged 18-60 years who received the Ad26.COV2.S COVID-19 vaccine or a placebo. For the CDR3, the sequence is CASSGGKLRGPGANVLTF. The nucleotide sequence reads TGTGCCAGCAGCGGAGGGAAACTCAGGGGGCCTGGGGCCAACGTCCTGACTTTC.